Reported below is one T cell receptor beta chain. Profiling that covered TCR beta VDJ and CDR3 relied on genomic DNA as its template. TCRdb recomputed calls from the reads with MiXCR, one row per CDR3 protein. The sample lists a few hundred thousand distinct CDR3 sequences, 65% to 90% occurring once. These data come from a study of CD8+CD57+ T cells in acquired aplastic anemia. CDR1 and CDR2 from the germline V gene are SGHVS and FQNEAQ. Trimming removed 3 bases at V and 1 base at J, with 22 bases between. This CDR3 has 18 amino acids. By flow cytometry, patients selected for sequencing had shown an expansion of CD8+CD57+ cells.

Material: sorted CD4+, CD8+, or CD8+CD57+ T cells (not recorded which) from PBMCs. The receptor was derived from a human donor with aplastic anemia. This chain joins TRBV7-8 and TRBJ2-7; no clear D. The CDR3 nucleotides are TGTGCCAGCAGCTTTCAGCCAGGTCCCGCAGCGCAGTCCTACGAGCAGTACGTC. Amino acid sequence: CASSFQPGPAAQSYEQYV.